Shown below are 25 T cell receptor beta chains from a single sample sequenced in a study of blood T cell repertoires in COVID-19 (dated by TCRdb to 2019 to 2021). The protocol used for the library was the immunoSEQ multiplex PCR assay. What TCRdb holds here is the immuneACCESS table cut down to in-frame rearrangements. Part of the clones is not present; checked against another copy, under half of the missing clones reflect an unresolved V gene, and the others are unexplained. The sample table shows more than 120,000 clones, and about 85% are seen once. The ten largest clones represent 2% to 3% of the sample. Sequencing was done on a sample of peripheral blood. The receptors were gathered from a human donor with acute or convalescent COVID-19. The donor label of this sample is uncertain.

This clone was seen a single time. The J gene is TRBJ1-5, the V gene TRBV5-4; D ambiguous. The CDR3 covers 15 residues. The V end was cut by 0 bases, the J end by 5 bases, with 12 bases between. CDR1 SGHNT and CDR2 YYREEE come from the germline V gene (reference sequence). CDR3 region: CASSLDGGGDQPQHF. CDR3 coding DNA: TGTGCCAGCAGCTTGGATGGTGGCGGTGATCAGCCCCAGCATTTT.

V gene TRBV6-6 combines with J gene TRBJ1-2; a possible D gene is TRBD1 (6 bases). Germline CDR1 is MNHNY and CDR2 is SVGAGI (reference sequence). The CDR3 is 16 amino acids. With 4 bases removed from V and 5 bases from J, the gap between germline ends came to 20 bases. The CDR3 loop reads CASSSQWGGQRYGYTF. DNA for the CDR3: TGTGCCAGCAGTTCCCAATGGGGGGGGCAGAGGTATGGCTACACCTTC.

The V gene is TRBV23-1, the J gene TRBJ2-7, with D perhaps matching TRBD1 (5 bases). TRBV23-1 is placed among ORFs of uncertain function. The germline V and J ends were trimmed by 3 bases and 0 bases, with 12 bases remaining between them. The CDR3 extends over 15 amino acids. The chain's CDR3 is CASSHDSVSSYEQYV. The DNA of the CDR3 is TGCGCCAGCAGTCACGACAGTGTGAGCTCCTACGAGCAGTACGTC.

This chain connects TRBV7-2 to TRBJ1-1; D not resolved. This CDR3 contains 13 residues. The V and J ends lost 4 bases and 2 bases respectively, with 8 bases between them. Germline-derived CDR1 and CDR2 are SGHTA and FQGNSA. This CDR3 reads CASSSPGNTEAFF. CDR3 coding DNA: TGTGCCAGCAGCTCCCCGGGTAACACTGAAGCTTTCTTT.

V is TRBV24-1 and J is TRBJ2-2; 12 bases are shared with TRBD2. Germline lookup yields CDR1 KGHDR and CDR2 SFDVKD. This CDR3 is 17 amino acids long. V was pared by 10 bases and J by 7 bases, with 15 bases of the junction left unmatched. The CDR3 bases are TGTGCCACGGAACGACTAGCGGGGGCGAGTGGATTCGGGGAGCTGTTTTTT. The encoded protein is CATERLAGASGFGELFF.

The chain links TRBV5-1 to TRBJ2-5; maybe TRBD1 (7 bases). There are 14 residues in the CDR3. Germline V gives CDR1 SGHRS, CDR2 YFSETQ. The V gene lost 0 bases and the J gene lost 6 bases, with 12 bases spanning the gap. CDR3 loop: CASSLGQGGQTQYF. In DNA, the CDR3 is TGCGCCAGCAGCTTGGGACAGGGAGGACAGACCCAGTACTTC.

The chain carries TRBV6-5 and TRBJ2-7; 8 nucleotides match TRBD2. V was pared by 6 bases and J by 7 bases, with 14 bases of the junction left unmatched. The length of the CDR3 is 15 residues. Germline CDR1 and CDR2: MNHEY and SVGAGI. The CDR3, as DNA: TGTGCCAGCAGCCATCCGGGACTAGGGTCTGGAGAGCAGTACGTC. Translated: CASSHPGLGSGEQYV.

This clone is a singleton in its sample. This CDR3 is CASSILQAKGYTEAFF. DNA of the CDR3: TGTGCCAGCAGCATATTACAGGCGAAAGGATACACTGAAGCTTTCTTT. The V and J genes are TRBV21-1 and TRBJ1-1; the table's D call of TRBD1 was not tested on the DNA. TRBV21-1 is marked as a pseudogene. This CDR3 region has 16 residues.

The chain employs TRBV12-1 and TRBJ2-5; the table's D call, TRBD1, has no DNA check behind it. TRBV12-1 is classified as a pseudogene. The CDR3 sequence is 16 residues long. The CDR3 spells CASSFFRGPGQETQYF. CDR3 coding DNA: TGTGCCAGCAGCTTTTTCAGGGGGCCTGGGCAAGAGACCCAGTACTTC.

This chain uses TRBV27 with TRBJ1-5, with 10 bases matching TRBD1. The length of the CDR3 is 18 residues. J lost 7 bases, V lost 3 bases, and 15 bases had no gene match. Germline loops: CDR1 MNHEY, CDR2 SMNVEV (reference sequence). The DNA of the CDR3 is TGTGCCAGCAGTTTGGGGGACAGGGGTGCGTCTCAGGGCCAGCCCCAGCATTTT. This translates into CASSLGDRGASQGQPQHF.

This chain links TRBV5-1 with TRBJ1-1, with a weak D call TRBD1 (6 bases). The CDR3 consists of 15 residues. The V end was cut by 1 base, the J end by 1 base, with 11 bases between. Germline-derived CDR1 and CDR2 are SGHRS and YFSETQ. The CDR3 protein is CASSLSGQRNTEAFF. The CDR3 DNA reads TGCGCCAGCAGCTTGTCGGGACAAAGGAACACTGAAGCTTTCTTT.

The chain recombines TRBV5-1 with TRBJ2-1; 7 positions match TRBD1. Germline loops: CDR1 SGHRS, CDR2 YFSETQ. The CDR3 covers 16 residues. V gave up 2 bases and J gave up 6 bases; unmatched junction bases: 11. The CDR3 DNA reads as TGCGCCAGCAGCTTTTCTCCAGGGGGTACTGGCAATGAGCAGTTCTTC. This encodes CASSFSPGGTGNEQFF.

The V gene is TRBV9, the J gene TRBJ2-5; 8 bases line up with TRBD2. V lost 1 base and J lost 4; bases outside the gene matches: 6. The CDR3 is 15 residues long. Germline V CDR1 and CDR2: SGDLS, YYNGEE. The CDR3 region has the DNA TGTGCCAGCAGCGTATCGAGCGGGGGCGGAGAGACCCAGTACTTC. It yields the protein CASSVSSGGGETQYF.

The chain has TRBV4-2 and TRBJ1-4; D gene ambiguous. This CDR3 comprises 14 residues. Germline-derived CDR1 and CDR2 are LGHNA and YNFKEQ. V lost 1 base and J lost 8, with 11 bases in between. This chain's CDR3 is CASSQVVTREKLFF. The DNA for the CDR3 is TGTGCCAGCAGCCAAGTTGTGACGAGGGAAAAACTGTTTTTT.

This rearrangement joins TRBV6-2 or TRBV6-3 to TRBJ2-3, with 11 positions matching TRBD1. CDR1 and CDR2 from the germline V gene are MNHEY and SVGEGT. The CDR3 covers 16 residues. Trimming cost V 5 bases and J 2 bases; bases outside gene matches: 6. The CDR3, as DNA: TGTGCCAGCAGTCCGGACAGGGGGCGCGACACAGATACGCAGTATTTT. Translation gives CASSPDRGRDTDTQYF.

The V and J genes are TRBV19 and TRBJ1-5; TRBD1 is a possible D gene (6 bases). Trimming removed 10 bases from V and 2 bases from J, with 18 bases in between. The V gene's germline CDR1 is LNHDA and CDR2 SQIVND (reference sequence). CDR3 length equals 15 residues. The CDR3: CATERGGGRNQPQHF. Written as DNA, the CDR3 is TGTGCCACCGAAAGGGGGGGTGGCCGCAATCAGCCCCAGCATTTT. Based on the CDR3 plus reference TRBV19 and TRBJ1-5, the full variable domain is DGGITQSPKYLFRKEGQNVTLSCEQNLNHDAMYWYRQDPGQGLRLIYYSQIVNDFQKGDIAEGYSVSREKKESFPLTVTSAQKNPTAFYLCATERGGGRNQPQHFGDGTRLSIL.

The chain is built from TRBV18 and TRBJ1-5; D is unclear. Germline assignment: CDR1 KGHSH and CDR2 LQKENI. CDR3 length: 14 amino acids. V gave up 3 bases and J gave up 0 bases, with 6 bases separating them. CDR3: CASSPETSNQPQHF. CDR3 sequence (DNA): TGTGCCAGCTCACCGGAGACTAGCAATCAGCCCCAGCATTTT.

The chain joins TRBV7-2 to TRBJ2-3, with D maybe TRBD2 (5 bases). V was clipped by 5 bases and J by 6 bases, with 15 bases between them. CDR1 is SGHTA, CDR2 FQGNSA, per germline. CDR3 length: 14 amino acids. The CDR3 sequence is CASSGVASPDTQYF. The CDR3 bases are TGTGCCAGCAGCGGGGTGGCTAGCCCTGATACGCAGTATTTT.

J is TRBJ2-3 and V is TRBV7-2; 8 positions match TRBD2. Germline values: CDR1 SGHTA, CDR2 FQGNSA. Trimming cost V 4 bases and J 4 bases; bases outside gene matches: 7. The CDR3 runs to 15 residues. The CDR3 DNA follows: TGTGCCAGCAGCTCTACCGGGACTAGATCAGATACGCAGTATTTT. It encodes CASSSTGTRSDTQYF.

This clone was found once. The chain couples TRBV19 to TRBJ1-1; unclear D gene. Germline lookup yields CDR1 LNHDA and CDR2 SQIVND (reference sequence). The V end was cut by 10 bases, the J end by 1 base, with 7 bases between. The length of the CDR3 is 11 residues. CDR3 DNA sequence: TGTGCCACAGAGGAGAACACTGAAGCTTTCTTT. Residues: CATEENTEAFF.

In this sample, this clone turned up a few times. The chain recombines TRBV5-1 with TRBJ1-2; D unresolved. Per the germline V gene, CDR1 is SGHRS and CDR2 is YFSETQ. Trimming pared 7 bases from V and 14 bases from J, leaving 33 bases between. The CDR3 contains 16 residues. The DNA of the CDR3 is TGCGCCAGCTATTTCCGCCAGCAGCTTGGTGGTGGAGCAGTAACCTTC. As protein: CASYFRQQLGGGAVTF.

The V gene is TRBV18, the J gene TRBJ1-1; D is undetermined. CDR1 is KGHSH and CDR2 is LQKENI in the germline V gene. Trimming took 2 bases from V and 5 from J, leaving 15 bases between them. The CDR3 sequence is 15 residues long. CDR3 region: CASSPSGSGETEAFF. CDR3 coding DNA: TGTGCCAGCTCACCATCCGGTAGCGGGGAGACTGAAGCTTTCTTT.

The chain employs TRBV3-1 (or the pseudogene TRBV3-2) and TRBJ2-4; TRBD1 is a possible D gene (6 bases). With 6 bases removed from V and 5 bases from J, the gap between germline ends came to 11 bases. The CDR3 extends over 13 amino acids. Per germline, CDR1 LGHDT and CDR2 YNNKEL (reference sequence). CDR3 region: CASSRQVQNIQYF. The CDR3 nucleotides are TGTGCCAGCAGTCGACAGGTACAAAACATTCAGTACTTC.

V gene TRBV2 combines with J gene TRBJ1-1, with 9 bases that match TRBD1. Losses at the gene ends were 4 bases for V and 2 bases for J; bases not matched to a gene: 5. CDR1 is SNHLY and CDR2 is FYNNEI in the germline V gene. The CDR3 totals 15 residues. The CDR3 loop is CASSGQGGGNTEAFF. Here the CDR3 DNA reads TGTGCCAGCAGTGGACAGGGGGGGGGAAACACTGAAGCTTTCTTT.

The CDR3 nucleotides are TGTGCCTGGAGTGTAGGGGCGAGGGAAAAACTGTTTTTT. Its translation: CAWSVGAREKLFF. V and J are TRBV30 and TRBJ1-4; a weak D match, TRBD1 (5 bases). The V and J ends lost 0 bases and 8 bases respectively, with 10 bases between them. CDR3 length: 13 amino acids. Germline V gives CDR1 GTSNPN, CDR2 SVGIG (reference sequence).